This T cell receptor beta chain originates from a study of sequential checkpoint blockade in melanoma. Treatment indicated: randomized to nivolumab then ipilimumab (arm A) or the reverse (arm B). CDR1 and CDR2 from the germline V gene are MNHNS and SASEGT. This CDR3 has 15 amino acids. V was pared by 6 bases and J by 8 bases, with 17 bases between. TCRdb keeps only in-frame clones here, not all; method: immunoSEQ multiplex PCR. The sample shows more than 20,000 clones, approximately 78% of them seen only once. The sequencing here drew on CD8+ T cells sorted from blood (inferred from file names), taken from a patient given nivolumab and ipilimumab in sequence. This chain uses TRBV6-1 with TRBJ1-6, with TRBD1 as a possible D gene (6 bases). This sequence was found in a human donor with melanoma. DNA for the CDR3: TGTGCCAGCAGCCCCTCGGGGGGCCCGGATTCACCCCTCCACTTT. Its protein is CASSPSGGPDSPLHF.